The 20 T cell receptor beta chains reported below all come from one sample, sequenced in a study of blood T cell repertoires in COVID-19. Only in-frame clones appear in the TCRdb table, and some are missing; sequencing was by immunoSEQ multiplex PCR. This sample has about 12,000 clones, with 55% to 85% found just once. Sequenced sample: peripheral blood. The receptors come from a man between 60 and 75 years old with COVID-19, enrolled during active disease.

V is TRBV4-2 and J is TRBJ1-1, with D possibly being TRBD1 (6 bases). Germline-derived CDR1 and CDR2 are LGHNA and YNFKEQ. The length of the CDR3 is 18 residues. V gave up 1 base and J gave up 1 base, with 19 bases separating them. CDR3 coding DNA: TGTGCCAGCAGCCAAGGCCCAATTCAGGGGAGCGAGAACACTGAAGCTTTCTTT. This gives the protein CASSQGPIQGSENTEAFF.

The chain uses TRBV6-5 and TRBJ1-2, with D perhaps TRBD1 (6 bases). The germline V gene has CDR1 MNHEY and CDR2 SVGAGI. V shed 0 bases and J shed 4 bases, with 12 bases lying between them. This CDR3 contains 15 residues. CDR3 sequence (DNA): TGTGCCAGCAGTTACTCGCTACAGGGTATCTATGGCTACACCTTC. This codes for CASSYSLQGIYGYTF.

This chain links TRBV27 with TRBJ2-7; 7 bases line up with TRBD2. Unmatched junction bases numbered 9, after V lost 4 bases and J lost 6 bases. The CDR3 covers 14 residues. CDR1 MNHEY and CDR2 SMNVEV come from the germline V gene (reference sequence). The CDR3 loop is CASSSTPGGPEQYF. In nucleotides, the CDR3 is TGTGCCAGCAGTTCAACCCCGGGGGGACCCGAGCAGTACTTC.

The rearrangement joins TRBV5-1 to TRBJ2-3; 10 nucleotides line up with TRBD2. Germline values: CDR1 SGHRS, CDR2 YFSETQ. The CDR3 is made up of 18 amino acids. V dropped 1 base and J dropped 1; count of bases not matched to a gene: 9. The CDR3 sequence is CASSLFLAGARGTDTQYF. In DNA, the CDR3 is TGCGCCAGCAGCTTGTTTCTAGCGGGGGCCCGGGGCACAGATACGCAGTATTTT.

The chain carries TRBV2 and TRBJ1-3; D might be TRBD1 (5 bases). Trimming removed 0 bases at V and 4 bases at J, with 13 bases between. The CDR3 consists of 16 residues. Per the germline V gene, CDR1 is SNHLY and CDR2 is FYNNEI. The CDR3 reads CASSEAQGLWGNTIYF. DNA for the CDR3: TGTGCCAGCAGTGAAGCTCAGGGTCTGTGGGGAAACACCATATATTTT.

The table lists this clone with a count of one. The rearrangement joins TRBV12-2 to TRBJ2-7; the tabulated D call, TRBD2, remains unverified against the DNA. TRBV12-2 is labeled a pseudogene. The CDR3 spans 24 residues. CDR3: CASRLFWNDRHGRETHLRPYEQYV. The CDR3 DNA sequence: TGTGCAAGTCGCTTATTCTGGAACGATAGACATGGGCGGGAGACCCATTTGCGACCATACGAGCAGTACGTC.

The rearrangement links TRBV5-1 to TRBJ2-2, with 8 bases lining up with TRBD1. V shed 3 bases, J shed 6 bases, and the junction held 1 base outside the gene matches. CDR1 and CDR2 (germline): SGHRS, YFSETQ. There are 13 residues in the CDR3. The DNA of the CDR3 is TGCGCCAGCAGCTCAGGGGGCTCCGGGGAGCTGTTTTTT. Amino acids: CASSSGGSGELFF. The whole variable domain, remainder taken from reference TRBV5-1 and TRBJ2-2, is KAGVTQTPRYLIKTRGQQVTLSCSPISGHRSVSWYQQTPGQGLQFLFEYFSETQRNKGNFPGRFSGRQFSNSRSEMNVSTLELGDSALYLCASSSGGSGELFFGEGSRLTVL.

The V and J genes are TRBV7-9 and TRBJ2-1; 9 bases align to TRBD2. CDR1 is SEHNR and CDR2 is FQNEAQ in the germline V gene (reference sequence). The junction had 3 bases not matched to a gene; V was cut back by 3 bases and J by 6 bases. This CDR3 has 14 residues. Written as DNA, the CDR3 is TGTGCCAGCAGCTTTAGCGGGGGCTCCAATGAGCAGTTCTTC. Its protein is CASSFSGGSNEQFF.

This chain uses TRBV7-2 with TRBJ2-3; 7 nucleotides agree with TRBD2. The CDR3 totals 14 residues. Germline values: CDR1 SGHTA, CDR2 FQGNSA. V trimming: 3 bases; J trimming: 1 base; junction bases outside the gene matches: 1. For the CDR3, the DNA is TGTGCCAGCAGCTTCCTAGCGGGCACAGATACGCAGTATTTT. This codes for CASSFLAGTDTQYF.

V gene TRBV5-1 combines with J gene TRBJ2-2; the match to TRBD2 covers 13 bases. This CDR3 is built from 15 residues. The V segment lost 4 bases and the J segment 6 bases; nucleotides outside the gene matches: 3. Germline-derived CDR1 and CDR2 are SGHRS and YFSETQ. CDR3 amino acids: CASSLGLAGAGELFF. CDR3 nucleotide sequence: TGCGCCAGCAGCCTCGGACTAGCGGGGGCCGGGGAGCTGTTTTTT.

V and J are TRBV12-5 and TRBJ1-5; TRBD1 agrees at 8 bases. The germline V gene encodes CDR1 LGHNT and CDR2 FRNRAP. CDR3 size: 15 residues. V lost 1 base, J lost 1 base, and 0 bases stayed unmatched. CDR3 sequence: CASGLGTGSNQPQHF. The CDR3 coding sequence is TGTGCTAGTGGTTTGGGGACAGGGAGCAATCAGCCCCAGCATTTT.

J is TRBJ2-1 and V is TRBV20-1, with D hard to call. Trimming left V 6 bases short and J 7 bases short, with 7 bases between. Germline V gene data show CDR1 as DFQATT and CDR2 as SNEGSKA (reference sequence). This CDR3 has 10 residues. CDR3 in DNA: TGCAGTGCGCTGAGGAATGAGCAGTTCTTC. Translating it yields CSALRNEQFF.

The rearrangement links TRBV10-2 to TRBJ2-2, with 8 bases that match TRBD2. This CDR3 comprises 15 residues. After removal of 2 bases from V and 5 bases from J, the junction contained 4 bases not matched to a gene. Germline V gene sequence: CDR1 WSHSY, CDR2 SAAADI. The CDR3 spells CASSERLARTGELFF. CDR3 coding DNA: TGCGCCAGCAGTGAGAGACTAGCGAGAACCGGGGAGCTGTTTTTT.

The rearrangement uses TRBV5-4 and TRBJ2-3; 9 bases line up with TRBD1. V shed 3 bases and J 3 bases; nucleotides not matched to a gene: 11. The CDR3 contains 17 residues. In germline, CDR1 is SGHNT, CDR2 YYREEE (reference sequence). CDR3 bases: TGTGCCAGCAGCTCCTCCGGGACAGGGTGGAGGACAGATACGCAGTATTTT. This codes for CASSSSGTGWRTDTQYF.

This chain uses TRBV5-4 with TRBJ1-2, with a weak D call TRBD1 (5 bases). The V and J ends lost 4 bases and 4 bases respectively, with 17 bases between them. Germline CDR1 is SGHNT and CDR2 is YYREEE (reference sequence). This CDR3 has 15 amino acids. This CDR3 reads CASSGAGRRPYGYTF. CDR3 DNA: TGTGCCAGCAGCGGGGCGGGACGACGGCCCTATGGCTACACCTTC.

This clone was seen only a few times. The chain is built from TRBV11-1 and TRBJ2-7, with 9 bases matching TRBD1. V trimming: 5 bases; J trimming: 5 bases; junction bases outside the gene matches: 7. Germline lookup yields CDR1 SGHAT and CDR2 FQDESV (reference sequence). This CDR3 has 14 amino acids. This CDR3 is CASSPRDRAHEQYF. The CDR3 DNA sequence: TGTGCCAGCAGCCCCCGGGACAGGGCTCACGAGCAGTACTTC.

Only one count was recorded for this clone. V and J are TRBV3-1 (or the pseudogene TRBV3-2) and TRBJ2-1; 7 bases map to TRBD2. The V segment lost 1 base and the J segment 2 bases; nucleotides outside the gene matches: 5. Germline CDR1 LGHDT, CDR2 YNNKEL (reference sequence). The CDR3 runs 16 residues. In DNA form, the CDR3 reads TGTGCCAGCAGCCAAGGGACTAGAGTTACCTACAATGAGCAGTTCTTC. This gives the protein CASSQGTRVTYNEQFF.

The chain recombines TRBV11-1 with TRBJ1-1; the match to TRBD1 covers 8 bases. Trimming at V came to 5 bases and at J to 6 bases, leaving 8 bases not matched to a gene. The germline V gene encodes CDR1 SGHAT and CDR2 FQDESV (reference sequence). The CDR3 extends over 14 amino acids. The DNA of the CDR3 is TGTGCCAGCAGCCGGACAGGGAGCAGGGCTGAAGCTTTCTTT. It yields the protein CASSRTGSRAEAFF.

The V call is TRBV25-1, the J call TRBJ2-1; D gene unclear. The CDR3 totals 12 residues. V was shortened by 4 bases and J by 8 bases, with 9 bases between the two germline ends. Germline CDR1 MGHDK, CDR2 SYGVNS. CDR3 in DNA: TGTGCCAGCAGTGGCGATGTAGATGAGCAGTTCTTC. Protein sequence: CASSGDVDEQFF.

This chain links TRBV13 with TRBJ2-3; 7 positions match TRBD1. CDR1 is PRHDT and CDR2 is FYEKMQ in the germline V gene (reference sequence). J gave up 2 bases and V 5 bases, and 7 bases lay outside the gene matches. The CDR3 covers 15 residues. The CDR3 region has the DNA TGTGCCAGCAGCCAGTGGGACAGAGACACAGATACGCAGTATTTT. Encoded protein: CASSQWDRDTDTQYF.